The entry below describes one T cell receptor beta chain. Its specificity is unknown. Both 60 Vbeta primers and 13 Jbeta primers went into the PCR. The method was immunoSEQ multiplex PCR; TCRdb's version includes in-frame clones alone and lacks a portion of them. Of some 110,000 clones listed, roughly 80% are singletons. The data are from a study of cytomegalovirus exposure and HLA in healthy donors. Study details: Earlier findings included roughly 120 million unique TCR beta sequences obtained from 150 million to 200 million T cells. Study conclusions and caveats: The authors later linked a missense DCLRE1C variant to TCR beta V- and J-gene trimming. Reportedly, diagnosis of cytomegalovirus status by the classifier showed high specificity and sensitivity. Confirmation in vitro established that a few CMV-associated chains were specific for CMV antigens.

The CDR3 contains 13 residues. Germline V gene sequence: CDR1 SGHVS, CDR2 FQNEAQ. V lost 5 bases and J 3 bases, leaving 10 bases between the germline ends. The chain is built from TRBV7-8 and TRBJ1-2; D not resolved. The clonotype comes from a man younger than 40 in good health and CMV-seropositive. The sequenced sample consisted of PBMCs. This CDR3 is CASSPPLYYGYTF. DNA of the CDR3: TGTGCCAGCAGCCCTCCCCTTTACTATGGCTACACCTTC.